One and the same sample provided the 28 T cell receptor beta chains below, sequenced in a study of blood T cell repertoires in COVID-19. Some clones are missing from TCRdb's copy, which holds only in-frame ones; the method was immunoSEQ multiplex PCR. The table includes some 460,000 clones, about 85% detected once. Material: PBMCs or T cells enriched from blood (not recorded which). These TCRs come from a woman between 18 and 30 years old who had recovered from COVID-19.

The chain couples TRBV7-9 to TRBJ1-1; D might be TRBD1 (5 bases). V dropped 3 bases and J dropped 7 bases, with 15 bases sitting between them. CDR1 and CDR2 (germline): SEHNR, FQNEAQ (reference sequence). The CDR3 runs 14 residues. The CDR3 bases are TGTGCCAGCAGCTTGGCAGGGTCGAACTTTGAAGCTTTCTTT. Translating gives CASSLAGSNFEAFF.

This clone is a singleton in its sample. This chain uses TRBV29-1 with TRBJ1-4, with no clear D. Germline V gene lookup returns CDR1 SQVTM and CDR2 ANQGSEA. CDR3 length: 12 amino acids. Trimming took 4 bases from V and 5 from J, leaving 8 bases between them. CDR3 sequence (DNA): TGCAGCGTTGGGGCCCCAAATGAAAAACTGTTTTTT. As protein: CSVGAPNEKLFF.

The chain couples TRBV3-1 (or the pseudogene TRBV3-2) to TRBJ2-1, with a weak D call TRBD1 (6 bases). CDR1 is LGHDT and CDR2 is YNNKEL in the germline V gene (reference sequence). The CDR3 is made up of 15 amino acids. V lost 4 bases, J lost 9 bases, and 19 bases lay in between. The DNA of the CDR3 is TGTGCCAGCAGCCTCGACAGGTCCCTAGGGAGTGAGCAGTTCTTC. This encodes CASSLDRSLGSEQFF.

This chain links TRBV15 with TRBJ2-3; 13 nucleotides agree with TRBD2. Germline CDR1 is LNHNV and CDR2 is YYDKDF (reference sequence). The CDR3 sequence is 16 residues long. V gave up 4 bases and J gave up 1 base; unmatched junction bases: 2. CDR3 DNA sequence: TGTGCCACCAGCACGGGACTAGCGGGACGCACAGATACGCAGTATTTT. It codes for CATSTGLAGRTDTQYF.

V gene TRBV27 combines with J gene TRBJ2-7; 9 bases align to TRBD1. Germline CDR1 and CDR2: MNHEY and SMNVEV (reference sequence). The CDR3 has 15 amino acids. V trimming: 2 bases; J trimming: 2 bases; junction bases outside the gene matches: 4. DNA of the CDR3: TGTGCCAGCAGTTTAGTCCGGGACAGGGCCTACGAGCAGTACTTC. Encoded protein: CASSLVRDRAYEQYF.

The chain couples TRBV6-5 to TRBJ1-6; 7 bases align to TRBD1. Germline V CDR1 and CDR2: MNHEY, SVGAGI. The length of the CDR3 is 14 residues. V shed 6 bases, J shed 6 bases, and the junction held 5 bases outside the gene matches. The CDR3 bases are TGTGCCAGCAGGACAGGGAACCCTAATTCACCCCTCCACTTT. Translation gives CASRTGNPNSPLHF.

V is TRBV7-2 and J is TRBJ1-2; 9 nucleotides align to TRBD1. CDR1 and CDR2 from the germline V gene are SGHTA and FQGNSA. The CDR3 contains 17 residues. Unmatched junction bases numbered 15, after V lost 4 bases and J lost 6 bases. For the CDR3, the DNA is TGTGCCAGCAGCTCGAGACTACAGGGGGCGGAGGGAAATGGCTACACCTTC. As protein: CASSSRLQGAEGNGYTF.

Of note for this clone: The sample has other DNA sequences that encode this CDR3 too. The V gene is TRBV3-1 (or the pseudogene TRBV3-2), the J gene TRBJ2-1, with a tentative D call TRBD2 (6 bases). Germline CDR1 reads LGHDT; CDR2 reads YNNKEL (reference sequence). V was pared by 3 bases and J by 0 bases, with 12 bases between. CDR3 length: 16 amino acids. The CDR3 loop reads CASSHSSGDSYNEQFF. DNA of the CDR3: TGTGCCAGCAGCCATAGTTCGGGAGACTCCTACAATGAGCAGTTCTTC.

A single count supports this clone. V usage is TRBV4-2 and J usage is TRBJ1-2; D perhaps matches TRBD1 (6 bases). The CDR3 covers 15 residues. Germline V gene lookup returns CDR1 LGHNA and CDR2 YNFKEQ. Trimming shortened V by 2 bases and J by 8 bases, and 18 bases separated the two germline ends. The CDR3, as DNA: TGTGCCAGCAGCCAATCAGGGGATGGCTTCGTGGGCTACACCTTC. Residues: CASSQSGDGFVGYTF.

V and J are TRBV30 and TRBJ1-2; 9 bases fit TRBD1. The J segment lost 4 bases and the V segment lost 5 bases, leaving 8 bases of the junction unmatched. The CDR3 spans 14 residues. The V gene's germline CDR1 is GTSNPN and CDR2 SVGIG (reference sequence). CDR3 residues: CAWGPGQGPYGYTF. CDR3 bases: TGTGCCTGGGGTCCGGGACAGGGACCCTATGGCTACACCTTC.

This clone has just a few counts. V usage is TRBV19 and J usage is TRBJ2-7; tentative D call: TRBD2 (6 bases). Germline V gene sequence: CDR1 LNHDA, CDR2 SQIVND (reference sequence). Trimming pared 9 bases from V and 6 bases from J, leaving 18 bases between. The CDR3 is 13 residues long. Written as DNA, the CDR3 is TGTGCCAGCTGGACGGGACTGGGACTCGAGCAGTACTTC. Protein: CASWTGLGLEQYF. The full variable domain, completed using reference TRBV19 and TRBJ2-7, is DGGITQSPKYLFRKEGQNVTLSCEQNLNHDAMYWYRQDPGQGLRLIYYSQIVNDFQKGDIAEGYSVSREKKESFPLTVTSAQKNPTAFYLCASWTGLGLEQYFGPGTRLTVT.

The rearrangement links TRBV5-8 to TRBJ2-5; 8 bases match TRBD1. Germline-derived CDR1 and CDR2 are SGHTS and YDEGEE. V was clipped by 1 base and J by 1 base; unmatched bases: 3. The CDR3 loop spans 15 amino acids. The CDR3: CASSLSGQVQETQYF. The CDR3 DNA reads as TGTGCCAGCAGCTTGTCGGGACAGGTCCAAGAGACCCAGTACTTC. Combining the CDR3 with reference TRBV5-8 and TRBJ2-5 gives the whole variable domain EAGVTQSPTHLIKTRGQQATLRCSPISGHTSVYWYQQALGLGLQFLLWYDEGEERNRGNFPPRFSGRQFPNYSSELNVNALELEDSALYLCASSLSGQVQETQYFGPGTRLLVL.

In DNA form, the CDR3 reads TGCGCCAGCAGCTGGGGACTCCTGGACCACTATGGCTACACCTTC. This encodes CASSWGLLDHYGYTF. This chain connects TRBV5-1 to TRBJ1-2; D may be TRBD1 (5 bases). The CDR3 length is 15 residues. The germline V and J ends were trimmed by 3 bases and 3 bases, with 15 bases remaining between them. Germline loops: CDR1 SGHRS, CDR2 YFSETQ.

The chain has TRBV28 and TRBJ1-1; possibly TRBD1 for D (5 bases). Germline CDR1 is MDHEN and CDR2 is SYDVKM. The ends were cut back, 2 bases at V and 1 base at J, with 14 bases in the middle. The CDR3 is 16 amino acids. The CDR3 spells CASSLPPTGWNTEAFF. The CDR3 coding sequence is TGTGCCAGCAGTTTACCCCCCACAGGTTGGAACACTGAAGCTTTCTTT.

This chain uses TRBV12-3 or TRBV12-4 with TRBJ2-5; maybe TRBD1 (6 bases). The CDR3 consists of 13 residues. Trimming cost V 8 bases and J 3 bases, with 13 bases left between them. CDR3 amino acids: CASSEDSKETQYF. The CDR3 nucleotides are TGTGCCAGCTCGGAGGACAGTAAAGAGACCCAGTACTTC.

The chain couples TRBV2 to TRBJ1-2; D is perhaps TRBD1 (5 bases). Germline V gene lookup returns CDR1 SNHLY and CDR2 FYNNEI. This CDR3 is 15 amino acids long. Trimming stripped 5 bases from V and 2 bases from J, with 15 bases between. CDR3 sequence (DNA): TGTGCCAGCAGTCCTGTCAGGGTGGGGAACTATGGCTACACCTTC. Encoded protein: CASSPVRVGNYGYTF.

The J gene is TRBJ2-1, the V gene TRBV28, with D possibly being TRBD1 (5 bases). This CDR3 spans 14 amino acids. Germline V gene lookup returns CDR1 MDHEN and CDR2 SYDVKM. Trimming stripped 3 bases from V and 5 bases from J, with 11 bases between. The CDR3, as DNA: TGTGCCAGCAGTTTGGGGCAGCAGGACAATGAGCAGTTCTTC. This translates into CASSLGQQDNEQFF.

This clone has just one count. The chain couples TRBV7-6 to TRBJ2-1, with 9 nucleotides matching TRBD2. The V segment lost 0 bases and the J segment 8 bases; nucleotides outside the gene matches: 8. The CDR3 runs 16 residues. Germline assignment: CDR1 SGHVS and CDR2 FNYEAQ. The CDR3 DNA reads TGTGCCAGCAGCTTAGCTCTAGCGGGGCCGAGGGATGAGCAGTTCTTC. This codes for CASSLALAGPRDEQFF.

The rearrangement links TRBV5-1 to TRBJ1-1; D not resolved. V was cut by 1 base and J by 0 bases, with 4 bases left in between. The CDR3 runs to 13 residues. Germline CDR1 reads SGHRS; CDR2 reads YFSETQ. CDR3: CASSLFMNTEAFF. The CDR3 DNA reads as TGCGCCAGCAGCTTGTTTATGAACACTGAAGCTTTCTTT.

Note on this clone: Within the sample, other DNA sequences also encode this same CDR3. The chain links TRBV5-1 to TRBJ1-1, with D unresolved. The CDR3 runs to 13 residues. Per germline, CDR1 SGHRS and CDR2 YFSETQ. Trimming shortened V by 0 bases and J by 0 bases, and 3 bases separated the two germline ends. In DNA form, the CDR3 reads TGCGCCAGCAGCTTGGGAGTGAACACTGAAGCTTTCTTT. As protein: CASSLGVNTEAFF.

On this clone: This sample includes further DNA sequences coding for the same CDR3. The chain couples TRBV12-3 or TRBV12-4 to TRBJ2-5; D not certain. Between the trimmed V and J ends, which lost 1 base and 2 bases, there was a span of 5 bases. The length of the CDR3 is 13 residues. In DNA form, the CDR3 reads TGTGCCAGCAGTTTAGGTTTACAAGAGACCCAGTACTTC. Its protein is CASSLGLQETQYF.

The genes are TRBV5-1 and TRBJ1-2; 9 positions match TRBD1. This CDR3 spans 14 amino acids. V lost 4 bases to trimming and J lost 8 bases; unmatched junction nucleotides: 9. The V gene's germline CDR1 is SGHRS and CDR2 YFSETQ. The chain's CDR3 is CASSPDRGIEGYTF. The CDR3 DNA sequence: TGCGCCAGCAGCCCGGACAGGGGAATCGAGGGCTACACCTTC. Looking up the rest from reference TRBV5-1 and TRBJ1-2 gives the full variable domain: KAGVTQTPRYLIKTRGQQVTLSCSPISGHRSVSWYQQTPGQGLQFLFEYFSETQRNKGNFPGRFSGRQFSNSRSEMNVSTLELGDSALYLCASSPDRGIEGYTFGSGTRLTVV.

The chain couples TRBV5-1 to TRBJ1-4; no clear D. The CDR3 loop spans 12 amino acids. The V gene lost 3 bases and the J gene lost 3 bases, with 3 bases spanning the gap. From germline, CDR1 is SGHRS and CDR2 YFSETQ. CDR3 loop: CASSSSNEKLFF. The DNA for the CDR3 is TGCGCCAGCAGCTCCTCTAATGAAAAACTGTTTTTT. Looking up the rest from reference TRBV5-1 and TRBJ1-4 gives the full variable domain: KAGVTQTPRYLIKTRGQQVTLSCSPISGHRSVSWYQQTPGQGLQFLFEYFSETQRNKGNFPGRFSGRQFSNSRSEMNVSTLELGDSALYLCASSSSNEKLFFGSGTQLSVL.

The chain employs TRBV7-8 and TRBJ2-5; D is perhaps TRBD1 (5 bases). Trimming pared 4 bases from V and 4 bases from J, leaving 13 bases between. The germline V gene has CDR1 SGHVS and CDR2 FQNEAQ. The CDR3 is made up of 14 amino acids. CDR3 bases: TGTGCCAGCAGCTCGACAGTTTTTGCAGAGACCCAGTACTTC. Its translation is CASSSTVFAETQYF.

The chain joins TRBV5-1 to TRBJ1-1; unclear D gene. The CDR3 spans 13 residues. CDR1 and CDR2 (germline): SGHRS, YFSETQ. V gave up 4 bases and J gave up 7 bases, with 14 bases separating them. The CDR3 region has the DNA TGCGCCAGCAGCCCCTCAGGAGGTGGTGAAGCTTTCTTT. It translates to CASSPSGGGEAFF. The full variable domain, with the rest looked up from reference TRBV5-1 and TRBJ1-1, is KAGVTQTPRYLIKTRGQQVTLSCSPISGHRSVSWYQQTPGQGLQFLFEYFSETQRNKGNFPGRFSGRQFSNSRSEMNVSTLELGDSALYLCASSPSGGGEAFFGQGTRLTVV.

The rearrangement joins TRBV4-1 to TRBJ1-1, with D possibly matching TRBD1 (5 bases). The germline V and J ends were trimmed by 1 base and 0 bases, with 12 bases remaining between them. This CDR3 region has 16 residues. Germline values: CDR1 MGHRA, CDR2 YSYEKL. The DNA of the CDR3 is TGCGCCAGCAGCCAAGGGTCGAGACAGATGAACACTGAAGCTTTCTTT. This sequence encodes CASSQGSRQMNTEAFF.

The chain links TRBV6-5 to TRBJ2-1, with D possibly TRBD2 on 5 matching bases. This CDR3 spans 13 amino acids. The V gene's germline CDR1 is MNHEY and CDR2 SVGAGI. The V end was cut by 5 bases, the J end by 7 bases, with 12 bases between. The CDR3 DNA is TGTGCCAGCAGTCGAGACGGGGTTAATGAGCAGTTCTTC. Translation gives CASSRDGVNEQFF.

Remarks on this clone: Distinct nucleotide sequences in the sample also encode this CDR3. The chain recombines TRBV27 with TRBJ1-6; 9 bases are a match to TRBD1. The CDR3 loop spans 14 amino acids. Germline V gene data show CDR1 as MNHEY and CDR2 as SMNVEV (reference sequence). V lost 6 bases to trimming and J lost 7 bases; unmatched junction nucleotides: 4. Here the CDR3 reads CASSPGTGNSPLHF. The CDR3 DNA follows: TGTGCCAGCAGCCCCGGGACAGGGAATTCACCCCTCCACTTT.